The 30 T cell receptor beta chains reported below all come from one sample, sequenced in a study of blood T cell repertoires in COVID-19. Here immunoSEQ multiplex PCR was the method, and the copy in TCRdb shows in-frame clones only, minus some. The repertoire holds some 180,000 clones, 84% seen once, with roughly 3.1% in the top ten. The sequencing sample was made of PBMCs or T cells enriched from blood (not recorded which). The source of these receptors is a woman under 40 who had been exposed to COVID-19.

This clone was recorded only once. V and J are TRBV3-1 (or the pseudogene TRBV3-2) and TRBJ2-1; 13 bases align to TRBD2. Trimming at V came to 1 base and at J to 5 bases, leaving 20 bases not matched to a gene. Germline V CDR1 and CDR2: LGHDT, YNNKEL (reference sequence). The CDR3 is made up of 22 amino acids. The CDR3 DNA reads TGTGCCAGCAGCCAAGCCTACTCGGGGGTTACGGGACTAGCGGGGAATCACAATGAGCAGTTCTTC. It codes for CASSQAYSGVTGLAGNHNEQFF.

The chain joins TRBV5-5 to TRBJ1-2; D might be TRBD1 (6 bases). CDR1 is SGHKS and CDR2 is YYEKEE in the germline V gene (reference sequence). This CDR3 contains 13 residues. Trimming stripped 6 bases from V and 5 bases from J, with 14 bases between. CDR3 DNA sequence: TGTGCCAGCAACAGGGAACCCTTTTATGGCTACACCTTC. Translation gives CASNREPFYGYTF.

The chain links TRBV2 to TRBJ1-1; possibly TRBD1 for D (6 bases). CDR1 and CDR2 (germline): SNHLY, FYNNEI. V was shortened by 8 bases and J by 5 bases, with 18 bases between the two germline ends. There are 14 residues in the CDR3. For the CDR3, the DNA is TGTGCCAGCCAGAGCAGCAGGGGTTCAACTGAAGCTTTCTTT. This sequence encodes CASQSSRGSTEAFF.

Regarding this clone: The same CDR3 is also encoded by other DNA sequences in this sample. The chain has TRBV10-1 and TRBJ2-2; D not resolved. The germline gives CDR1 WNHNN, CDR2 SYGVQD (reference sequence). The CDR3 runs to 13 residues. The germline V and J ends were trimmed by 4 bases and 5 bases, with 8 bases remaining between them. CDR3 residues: CASSVAATGELFF. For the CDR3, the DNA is TGCGCCAGCAGTGTGGCGGCGACCGGGGAGCTGTTTTTT.

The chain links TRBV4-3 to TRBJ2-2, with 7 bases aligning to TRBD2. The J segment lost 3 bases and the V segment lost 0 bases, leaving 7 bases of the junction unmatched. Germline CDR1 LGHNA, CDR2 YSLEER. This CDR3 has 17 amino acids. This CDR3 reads CASSQEGGAVDTGELFF. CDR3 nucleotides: TGCGCCAGCAGCCAAGAGGGAGGGGCGGTAGACACCGGGGAGCTGTTTTTT.

The CDR3 sequence is CASSGLGQINEKLFF. The CDR3 DNA sequence: TGTGCCAGTAGTGGCCTGGGACAGATTAATGAAAAACTGTTTTTT. This chain uses TRBV19 with TRBJ1-4, with 7 bases identical to TRBD1. CDR1 and CDR2 from the germline V gene are LNHDA and SQIVND (reference sequence). The CDR3 spans 15 residues. Trimming at V came to 5 bases and at J to 4 bases, leaving 7 bases not matched to a gene.

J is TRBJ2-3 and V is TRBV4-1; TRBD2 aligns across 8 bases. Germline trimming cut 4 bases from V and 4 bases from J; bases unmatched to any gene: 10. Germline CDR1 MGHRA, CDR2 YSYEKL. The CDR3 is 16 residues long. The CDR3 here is CASSRPPSGLADTQYF. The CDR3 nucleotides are TGCGCCAGCAGCCGGCCGCCTAGCGGGTTAGCAGATACGCAGTATTTT.

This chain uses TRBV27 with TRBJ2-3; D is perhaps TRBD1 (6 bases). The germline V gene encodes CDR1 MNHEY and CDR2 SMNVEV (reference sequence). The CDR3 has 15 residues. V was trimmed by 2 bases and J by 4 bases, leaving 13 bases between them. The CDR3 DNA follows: TGTGCCAGCAGTTTAGCTGACAGGAACGCAGATACGCAGTATTTT. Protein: CASSLADRNADTQYF.

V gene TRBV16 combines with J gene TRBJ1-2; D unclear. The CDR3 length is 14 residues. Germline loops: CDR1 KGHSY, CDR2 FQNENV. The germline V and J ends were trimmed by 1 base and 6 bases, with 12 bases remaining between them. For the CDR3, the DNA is TGTGCCAGCAGCCAATATTCCGGGGAGGATGGCTACACCTTC. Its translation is CASSQYSGEDGYTF.

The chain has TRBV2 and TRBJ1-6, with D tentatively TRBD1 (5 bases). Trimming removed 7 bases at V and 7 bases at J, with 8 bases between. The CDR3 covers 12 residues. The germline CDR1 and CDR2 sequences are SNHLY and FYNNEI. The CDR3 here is CASTGGNSPLHF. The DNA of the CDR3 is TGTGCCAGCACCGGGGGAAATTCACCCCTCCACTTT.

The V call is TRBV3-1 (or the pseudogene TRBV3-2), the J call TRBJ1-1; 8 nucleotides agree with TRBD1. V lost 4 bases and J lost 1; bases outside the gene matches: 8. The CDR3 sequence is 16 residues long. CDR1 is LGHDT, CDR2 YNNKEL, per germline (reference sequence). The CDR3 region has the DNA TGTGCCAGCAGCCGCGGTCCGGGGACAGGGAACACTGAAGCTTTCTTT. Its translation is CASSRGPGTGNTEAFF.

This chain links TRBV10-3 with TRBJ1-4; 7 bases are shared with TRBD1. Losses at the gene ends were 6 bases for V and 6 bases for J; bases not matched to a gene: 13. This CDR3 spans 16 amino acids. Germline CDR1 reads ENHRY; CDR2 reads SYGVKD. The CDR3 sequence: CAISPGQLGSDEKLFF. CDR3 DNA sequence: TGTGCCATCAGCCCGGGACAGTTGGGGTCGGATGAAAAACTGTTTTTT.

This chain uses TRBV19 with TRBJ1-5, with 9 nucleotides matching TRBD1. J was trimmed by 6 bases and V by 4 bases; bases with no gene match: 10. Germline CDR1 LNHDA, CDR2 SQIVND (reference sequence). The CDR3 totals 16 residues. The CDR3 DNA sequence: TGTGCCAGTAGTACGGGCGGGACAGGGTATCTTCAGCCCCAGCATTTT. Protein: CASSTGGTGYLQPQHF.

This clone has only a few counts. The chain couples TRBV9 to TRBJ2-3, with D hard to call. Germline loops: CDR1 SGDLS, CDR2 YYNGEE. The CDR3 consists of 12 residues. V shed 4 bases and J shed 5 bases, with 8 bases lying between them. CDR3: CASSPRLDTQYF. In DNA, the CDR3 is TGTGCCAGCAGCCCGCGCCTAGATACGCAGTATTTT. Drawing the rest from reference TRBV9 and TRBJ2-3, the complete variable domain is DSGVTQTPKHLITATGQRVTLRCSPRSGDLSVYWYQQSLDQGLQFLIQYYNGEERAKGNILERFSAQQFPDLHSELNLSSLELGDSALYFCASSPRLDTQYFGPGTRLTVL.

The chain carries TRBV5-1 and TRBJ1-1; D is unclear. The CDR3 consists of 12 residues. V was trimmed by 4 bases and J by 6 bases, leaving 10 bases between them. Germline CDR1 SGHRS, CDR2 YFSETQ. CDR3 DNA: TGCGCCAGCAGCGAGGGTTTCGCTGAAGCTTTCTTT. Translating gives CASSEGFAEAFF.

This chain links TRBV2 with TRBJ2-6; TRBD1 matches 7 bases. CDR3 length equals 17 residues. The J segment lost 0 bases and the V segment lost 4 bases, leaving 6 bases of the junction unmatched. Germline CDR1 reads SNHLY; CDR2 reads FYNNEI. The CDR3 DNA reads TGTGCCAGCAGTGGCCGGGACAGTCACTCTGGGGCCAACGTCCTGACTTTC. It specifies CASSGRDSHSGANVLTF.

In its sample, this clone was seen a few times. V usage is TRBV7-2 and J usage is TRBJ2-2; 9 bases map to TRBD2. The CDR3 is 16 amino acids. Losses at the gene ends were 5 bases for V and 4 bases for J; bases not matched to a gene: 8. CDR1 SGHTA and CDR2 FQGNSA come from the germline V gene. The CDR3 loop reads CASSLWRGGSTGELFF. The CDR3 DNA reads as TGTGCCAGCAGCCTCTGGCGGGGGGGCTCCACCGGGGAGCTGTTTTTT.

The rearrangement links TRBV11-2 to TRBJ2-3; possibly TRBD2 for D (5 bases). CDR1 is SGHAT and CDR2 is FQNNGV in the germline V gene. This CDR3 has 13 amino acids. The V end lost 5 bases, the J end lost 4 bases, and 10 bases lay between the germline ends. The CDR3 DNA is TGTGCCAGCAGCCCAGAGGGAGCAGATACGCAGTATTTT. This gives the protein CASSPEGADTQYF.

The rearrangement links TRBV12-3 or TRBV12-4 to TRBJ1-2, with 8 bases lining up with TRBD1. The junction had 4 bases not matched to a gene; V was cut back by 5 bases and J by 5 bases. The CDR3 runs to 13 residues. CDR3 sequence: CASSLGQAYGYTF. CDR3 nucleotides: TGTGCCAGCAGTCTGGGACAGGCTTATGGCTACACCTTC.

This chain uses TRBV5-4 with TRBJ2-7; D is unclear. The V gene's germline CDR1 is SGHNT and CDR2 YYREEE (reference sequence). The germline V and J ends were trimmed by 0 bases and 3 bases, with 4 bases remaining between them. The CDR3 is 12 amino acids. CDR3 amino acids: CASSLDGYEQYF. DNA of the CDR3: TGTGCCAGCAGCTTGGACGGCTACGAGCAGTACTTC.

CDR3 amino acids: CASSENNGASGGNEQYF. The CDR3 DNA follows: TGCGCCAGCAGTGAGAACAACGGGGCTAGCGGGGGAAACGAGCAGTACTTC. V and J are TRBV10-1 and TRBJ2-7, with 10 bases that match TRBD2. V was pared by 2 bases and J by 5 bases, with 12 bases of the junction left unmatched. The germline gives CDR1 WNHNN, CDR2 SYGVQD (reference sequence). There are 17 residues in the CDR3.

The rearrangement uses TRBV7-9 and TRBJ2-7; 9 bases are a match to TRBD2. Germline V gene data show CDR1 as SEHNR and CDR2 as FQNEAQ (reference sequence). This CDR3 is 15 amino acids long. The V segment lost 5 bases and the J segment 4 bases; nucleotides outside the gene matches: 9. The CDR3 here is CASSPAGGALYEQYF. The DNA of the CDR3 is TGTGCCAGCAGCCCGGCGGGGGGGGCACTGTACGAGCAGTACTTC. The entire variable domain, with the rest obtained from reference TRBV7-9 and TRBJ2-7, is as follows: DTGVSQNPRHKITKRGQNVTFRCDPISEHNRLYWYRQTLGQGPEFLTYFQNEAQLEKSRLLSDRFSAERPKGSFSTLEIQRTEQGDSAMYLCASSPAGGALYEQYFGPGTRLTVT.

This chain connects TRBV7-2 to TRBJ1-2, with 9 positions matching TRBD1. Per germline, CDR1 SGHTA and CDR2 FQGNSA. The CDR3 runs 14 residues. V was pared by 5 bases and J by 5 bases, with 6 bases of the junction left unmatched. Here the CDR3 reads CASSPKGQGYGYTF. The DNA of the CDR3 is TGTGCCAGCAGCCCGAAAGGACAGGGGTATGGCTACACCTTC. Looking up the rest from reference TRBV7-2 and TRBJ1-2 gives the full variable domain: GAGVSQSPSNKVTEKGKDVELRCDPISGHTALYWYRQSLGQGLEFLIYFQGNSAPDKSGLPSDRFSAERTGGSVSTLTIQRTQQEDSAVYLCASSPKGQGYGYTFGSGTRLTVV.

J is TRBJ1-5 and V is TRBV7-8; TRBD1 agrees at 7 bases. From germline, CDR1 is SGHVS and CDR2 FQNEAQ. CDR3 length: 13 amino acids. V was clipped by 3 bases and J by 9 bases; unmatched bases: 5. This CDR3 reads CASSFGTVGPQHF. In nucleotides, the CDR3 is TGTGCCAGCAGCTTCGGGACAGTAGGGCCCCAGCATTTT.

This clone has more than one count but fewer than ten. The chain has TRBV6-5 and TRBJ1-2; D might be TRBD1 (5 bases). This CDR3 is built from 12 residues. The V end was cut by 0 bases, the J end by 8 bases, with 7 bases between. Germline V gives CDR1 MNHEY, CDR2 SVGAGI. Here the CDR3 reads CASSYSKGGYTF. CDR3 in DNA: TGTGCCAGCAGTTACTCCAAGGGGGGCTACACCTTC.

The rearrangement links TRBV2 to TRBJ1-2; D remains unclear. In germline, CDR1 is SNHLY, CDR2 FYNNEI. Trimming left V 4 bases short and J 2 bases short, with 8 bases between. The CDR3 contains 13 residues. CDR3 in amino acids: CASSAERNYGYTF. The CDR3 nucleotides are TGTGCCAGCAGTGCCGAACGGAACTATGGCTACACCTTC. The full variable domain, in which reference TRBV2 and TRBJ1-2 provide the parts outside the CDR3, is EPEVTQTPSHQVTQMGQEVILRCVPISNHLYFYWYRQILGQKVEFLVSFYNNEISEKSEIFDDQFSVERPDGSNFTLKIRSTKLEDSAMYFCASSAERNYGYTFGSGTRLTVV.

The CDR3 loop reads CASSLEPRSGEQFF. The CDR3 DNA follows: TGTGCCAGCAGCTTAGAGCCGCGAAGCGGTGAGCAGTTCTTC. The chain has TRBV7-6 and TRBJ2-1; D is possibly TRBD2 (5 bases). Germline V gene data show CDR1 as SGHVS and CDR2 as FNYEAQ. V shed 1 base and J shed 9 bases, with 13 bases lying between them. The CDR3 sequence is 14 residues long.

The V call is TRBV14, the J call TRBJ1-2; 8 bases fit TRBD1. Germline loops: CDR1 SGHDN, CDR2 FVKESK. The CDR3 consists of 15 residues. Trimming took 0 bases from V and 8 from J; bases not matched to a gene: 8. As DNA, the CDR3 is TGTGCCAGCAGCCAAGATTTTGGACAGGGCGGCGGCTACACCTTC. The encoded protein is CASSQDFGQGGGYTF.

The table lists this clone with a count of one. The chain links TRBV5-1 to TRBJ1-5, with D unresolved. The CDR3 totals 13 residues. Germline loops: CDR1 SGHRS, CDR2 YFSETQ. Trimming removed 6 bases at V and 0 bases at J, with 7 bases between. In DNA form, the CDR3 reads TGCGCCAGCATAAACTATAGCAATCAGCCCCAGCATTTT. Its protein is CASINYSNQPQHF.

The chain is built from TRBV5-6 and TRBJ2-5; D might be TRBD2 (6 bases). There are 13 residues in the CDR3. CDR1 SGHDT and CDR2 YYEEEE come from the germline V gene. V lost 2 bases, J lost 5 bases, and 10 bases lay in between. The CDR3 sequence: CASSFYSGETQYF. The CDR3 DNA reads TGTGCCAGCAGCTTCTATAGCGGTGAGACCCAGTACTTC.